The 23 T cell receptor beta chains listed next were all sequenced from one sample in a study of memory CD4+ T cells and cytomegalovirus serostatus. The sort gate was single viable CD3+CD4+CD8-CD45RO+ cells for memory CD4+ T cells. Here immunoSEQ multiplex PCR was the method, and the copy in TCRdb shows in-frame clones only, minus some. The table records about 82,000 clones, approximately 80% of them present only once. Sequencing was done on a sample of memory CD4+ T cells from blood. The receptor source for this set is an adult in good health and CMV-seronegative.

J is TRBJ1-3 and V is TRBV28; no reliable D call. The CDR3 loop spans 16 amino acids. The V and J ends lost 6 bases and 5 bases respectively, with 20 bases between them. Germline V gives CDR1 MDHEN, CDR2 SYDVKM. CDR3 amino acids: CASRPSLGVSRNTIYF. The CDR3 DNA is TGTGCCAGCAGACCCTCTCTGGGTGTCTCCAGAAACACCATATATTTT.

The rearrangement links TRBV7-8 to TRBJ1-5, with a possible D match to TRBD1 (5 bases). This CDR3 is built from 15 residues. Per germline, CDR1 SGHVS and CDR2 FQNEAQ. Trimming stripped 1 base from V and 4 bases from J, with 11 bases between. CDR3 protein: CASSLVRGWNQPQHF. In DNA, the CDR3 is TGTGCCAGCAGCTTAGTGAGGGGTTGGAATCAGCCCCAGCATTTT.

With regard to this clone: Other DNA variants within this sample encode the same CDR3. The V call is TRBV6-5, the J call TRBJ2-7; 9 bases are shared with TRBD1. The CDR3 sequence is 14 residues long. Trimming took 6 bases from V and 0 from J; bases not matched to a gene: 3. Germline-derived CDR1 and CDR2 are MNHEY and SVGAGI. The CDR3 spells CASRTGGSSYEQYF. The CDR3 DNA reads as TGTGCCAGCAGGACAGGGGGGTCCTCCTACGAGCAGTACTTC.

This chain links TRBV4-2 with TRBJ2-3, with 8 bases fitting TRBD2. From germline, CDR1 is LGHNA and CDR2 YNFKEQ. CDR3 length equals 17 residues. With 4 bases clipped from V and 0 bases from J, the junction kept 9 bases outside the gene matches. The CDR3 nucleotides are TGTGCCAGCAGCCGCTACGGGGGGGCCATCAGCACAGATACGCAGTATTTT. Its protein is CASSRYGGAISTDTQYF.

Only one count was recorded for this clone. This sequence joins TRBV10-3 and TRBJ2-1; D gene unclear. Between the trimmed V and J ends, which lost 10 bases and 5 bases, there was a span of 15 bases. The CDR3 covers 13 residues. Germline V gene sequence: CDR1 ENHRY, CDR2 SYGVKD. The CDR3 protein is CATQPPNDNEQFF. DNA for the CDR3: TGTGCCACCCAACCCCCTAACGACAATGAGCAGTTCTTC.

On this clone itself: The junction differs from germline at one of its ends, possibly a read error. The V and J genes are TRBV11-1 and TRBJ2-7, with 7 bases fitting TRBD1. This CDR3 is built from 14 residues. Per germline, CDR1 SGHAT and CDR2 FQDESV (reference sequence). DNA of the CDR3: TGTGCCAGCAGCTTGGAGTTGACAGGGAGTGAAACCCACTTC. Encoded protein: CASSLELTGSETHF.

The rearrangement uses TRBV5-4 and TRBJ2-5, with 8 bases matching TRBD1. CDR1 is SGHNT and CDR2 is YYREEE in the germline V gene (reference sequence). The J segment lost 7 bases and the V segment lost 3 bases, leaving 11 bases of the junction unmatched. CDR3 length equals 15 residues. The CDR3 loop reads CASSSGTGRAGTQYF. The CDR3 DNA reads TGTGCCAGCAGCTCAGGGACAGGCCGGGCTGGGACCCAGTACTTC.

The chain combines TRBV5-1 with TRBJ1-5; 8 bases are shared with TRBD1. The CDR3 is 15 amino acids. Germline V gives CDR1 SGHRS, CDR2 YFSETQ. V was pared by 0 bases and J by 4 bases, with 3 bases of the junction left unmatched. The CDR3 here is CASSLDGDRNQPQHF. In DNA form, the CDR3 reads TGCGCCAGCAGCTTGGATGGGGACAGGAATCAGCCCCAGCATTTT. Based on the CDR3 plus reference TRBV5-1 and TRBJ1-5, the full variable domain is KAGVTQTPRYLIKTRGQQVTLSCSPISGHRSVSWYQQTPGQGLQFLFEYFSETQRNKGNFPGRFSGRQFSNSRSEMNVSTLELGDSALYLCASSLDGDRNQPQHFGDGTRLSIL.

This rearrangement joins TRBV5-4 to TRBJ1-1; 12 positions agree with TRBD1. Germline V lookup: CDR1 SGHNT, CDR2 YYREEE (reference sequence). Trimming took 4 bases from V and 7 from J; bases not matched to a gene: 8. This CDR3 is built from 15 residues. The CDR3 region is CASSLTGQGAIEAFF. DNA of the CDR3: TGTGCCAGCAGCCTGACGGGACAGGGGGCGATTGAAGCTTTCTTT. The full variable domain, with the rest looked up from reference TRBV5-4 and TRBJ1-1, is ETGVTQSPTHLIKTRGQQVTLRCSSQSGHNTVSWYQQALGQGPQFIFQYYREEENGRGNFPPRFSGLQFPNYSSELNVNALELDDSALYLCASSLTGQGAIEAFFGQGTRLTVV.

The rearrangement links TRBV7-9 to TRBJ2-7; 12 nucleotides line up with TRBD1. Trimming took 3 bases from V and 6 from J; bases not matched to a gene: 6. This CDR3 has 15 residues. Germline V gives CDR1 SEHNR, CDR2 FQNEAQ (reference sequence). The CDR3 loop reads CASSFSGQGAVEQYF. Written as DNA, the CDR3 is TGTGCCAGCAGCTTCTCGGGACAGGGGGCGGTCGAGCAGTACTTC.

The chain has TRBV4-3 and TRBJ2-7; no clear D. The CDR3 length is 13 residues. Germline CDR1 is LGHNA and CDR2 is YSLEER. V was pared by 0 bases and J by 3 bases, with 6 bases between. The CDR3 region is CASSQDRHYEQYF. The DNA for the CDR3 is TGCGCCAGCAGCCAAGATCGACACTACGAGCAGTACTTC.

There are a few counts of this clone. The chain uses TRBV7-9 and TRBJ1-1; D gene unclear. Germline V gene sequence: CDR1 SEHNR, CDR2 FQNEAQ (reference sequence). Deletions cut 11 bases from V and 3 bases from J, with 10 bases between. CDR3 size: 11 residues. The CDR3 nucleotides read TGTGCCTATGATTATCACACTGAAGCTTTCTTT. The encoded protein is CAYDYHTEAFF.

The chain combines TRBV10-3 with TRBJ2-2; D possibly corresponds to TRBD1 (5 bases). The V gene lost 4 bases and the J gene lost 6 bases, with 18 bases spanning the gap. Germline lookup yields CDR1 ENHRY and CDR2 SYGVKD. The CDR3 has 16 amino acids. CDR3: CAISVITGYRPGELFF. The CDR3 bases are TGTGCCATCAGTGTAATCACAGGTTACCGACCCGGGGAGCTGTTTTTT.

The genes are TRBV4-2 and TRBJ2-7; 11 nucleotides agree with TRBD2. Per germline, CDR1 LGHNA and CDR2 YNFKEQ. This CDR3 spans 16 amino acids. After removal of 2 bases from V and 6 bases from J, the junction contained 9 bases not matched to a gene. The CDR3 loop is CASSQPYSGGASEQYF. DNA for the CDR3: TGTGCCAGCAGCCAACCCTATAGCGGGGGGGCGAGCGAGCAGTACTTC.

This clone was seen a single time. The V call is TRBV6-4, the J call TRBJ2-3; D is uncertain. With 0 bases removed from V and 1 base from J, the gap between germline ends came to 8 bases. The CDR3 contains 15 residues. Germline V lookup: CDR1 MRHNA, CDR2 SNTAGT. CDR3 bases: TGTGCCAGCAGTGACTCCCGCCCGGGCACAGATACGCAGTATTTT. Residues: CASSDSRPGTDTQYF.

This sequence joins TRBV27 and TRBJ2-7; tentatively, D is TRBD1 (5 bases). CDR1 is MNHEY, CDR2 SMNVEV, per germline (reference sequence). Trimming removed 6 bases from V and 0 bases from J, with 18 bases in between. The CDR3 spans 16 residues. CDR3 amino acids: CASSPVGVSNSYEQYF. CDR3 DNA sequence: TGTGCCAGCAGCCCCGTAGGGGTGTCCAACTCCTACGAGCAGTACTTC.

J is TRBJ1-2 and V is TRBV30, with 7 bases lining up with TRBD1. Germline loops: CDR1 GTSNPN, CDR2 SVGIG (reference sequence). The CDR3 loop spans 11 amino acids. V lost 3 bases, J lost 8 bases, and 3 bases stayed unmatched. The DNA for the CDR3 is TGTGCCTGGAGCGAGGGGGCCGGCTACACCTTC. Encoded protein: CAWSEGAGYTF.

The V call is TRBV2, the J call TRBJ1-6; no definite D call. Per the germline V gene, CDR1 is SNHLY and CDR2 is FYNNEI. The CDR3 is made up of 15 amino acids. Trimming removed 9 bases from V and 5 bases from J, with 17 bases in between. CDR3 coding DNA: TGTGCCAGGGGGAGGAGGTCACAAGATAATTCACCCCTCCACTTT. It specifies CARGRRSQDNSPLHF.

The chain joins TRBV10-3 to TRBJ1-2, with D tentatively TRBD1 (5 bases). Germline assignment: CDR1 ENHRY and CDR2 SYGVKD. The V and J ends lost 4 bases and 6 bases respectively, with 15 bases between them. The CDR3 contains 14 residues. CDR3 nucleotides: TGTGCCATCAGTGTGAGCGGGGGGAAGGATGGCTACACCTTC. This translates into CAISVSGGKDGYTF.

This chain uses TRBV4-2 with TRBJ1-6; 11 bases map to TRBD1. The CDR3 is made up of 16 amino acids. Germline V gene sequence: CDR1 LGHNA, CDR2 YNFKEQ. Losses at the gene ends were 4 bases for V and 8 bases for J; bases not matched to a gene: 7. The CDR3, as DNA: TGTGCCAGCAGCCCCGGGACAGGGGGTTTAGATTCACCCCTCCACTTT. The encoded protein is CASSPGTGGLDSPLHF.

This clone was recorded only once. The chain links TRBV11-3 to TRBJ2-7; 7 bases align to TRBD1. CDR1 is SGHNT, CDR2 YENEEA, per germline. V lost 4 bases, J lost 5 bases, and 8 bases stayed unmatched. The CDR3 consists of 14 residues. For the CDR3, the DNA is TGTGCCAGCAGCTCAGGAAGAGGGGGCCACGAGCAGTACTTC. Translating gives CASSSGRGGHEQYF. Drawing the rest from reference TRBV11-3 and TRBJ2-7, the complete variable domain is EAGVVQSPRYKIIEKKQPVAFWCNPISGHNTLYWYLQNLGQGPELLIRYENEEAVDDSQLPKDRFSAERLKGVDSTLKIQPAELGDSAVYLCASSSGRGGHEQYFGPGTRLTVT.

V and J are TRBV7-3 and TRBJ2-3; D is unresolved. The CDR3 totals 15 residues. Per the germline V gene, CDR1 is SGHTA and CDR2 is FQGTGA. V was cut by 2 bases and J by 0 bases, with 9 bases left in between. The CDR3 loop is CASSLLALSTDTQYF. DNA of the CDR3: TGTGCCAGCAGCTTACTCGCCCTAAGCACAGATACGCAGTATTTT.

The chain has TRBV7-3 and TRBJ1-1; tentative D call: TRBD1 (6 bases). The germline gives CDR1 SGHTA, CDR2 FQGTGA. The CDR3 extends over 14 amino acids. V gave up 1 base and J gave up 4 bases, with 10 bases separating them. The CDR3: CASSLMGAGTEAFF. The CDR3 nucleotides read TGTGCCAGCAGCTTAATGGGGGCGGGCACTGAAGCTTTCTTT.